The 11 T cell receptor beta chains presented below share a single source sample, sequenced in a study of blood T cell repertoires in COVID-19. The table came from immunoSEQ multiplex PCR; TCRdb's copy has only in-frame clones and leaves some out. The data contain more than 95,000 clones, around 81% of them singletons. Sequenced: peripheral blood. The receptor source for this set is a man aged 55 to 69 with acute or convalescent COVID-19.

Worth noting for this clone: This same CDR3 is encoded by further DNA sequences in the sample. In DNA, the CDR3 is TGCGCCAGCAGCTTGGCTAGCGGGAGCGAGACCCAGTACTTC. It codes for CASSLASGSETQYF. The chain joins TRBV5-1 to TRBJ2-5; 10 nucleotides agree with TRBD2. The V segment lost 0 bases and the J segment 5 bases; nucleotides outside the gene matches: 1. Germline V gene sequence: CDR1 SGHRS, CDR2 YFSETQ. The CDR3 contains 14 residues. Full variable domain (outside the CDR3, taken from reference TRBV5-1 and TRBJ2-5): KAGVTQTPRYLIKTRGQQVTLSCSPISGHRSVSWYQQTPGQGLQFLFEYFSETQRNKGNFPGRFSGRQFSNSRSEMNVSTLELGDSALYLCASSLASGSETQYFGPGTRLLVL.

The chain couples TRBV4-2 to TRBJ2-2, with TRBD2 matching over 8 bases. The CDR3 covers 17 residues. The trim removed 5 bases at V and 1 base at J, leaving 9 bases unmatched. Germline CDR1 is LGHNA and CDR2 is YNFKEQ. The DNA for the CDR3 is TGTGCCAGCAGCAGGGGAATAGCGGGGTTGAACACCGGGGAGCTGTTTTTT. As protein: CASSRGIAGLNTGELFF.

The chain's CDR3 is CSGGQGPDTQYF. The CDR3 coding sequence is TGCAGCGGTGGACAGGGGCCAGATACGCAGTATTTT. J is TRBJ2-3 and V is TRBV29-1; TRBD1 matches 9 bases. CDR3 length: 12 residues. V lost 7 bases to trimming and J lost 4 bases; unmatched junction nucleotides: 3. Germline CDR1 and CDR2: SQVTM and ANQGSEA.

There are a few counts of this clone. The gene calls are TRBV6-4 and TRBJ2-1, with 8 bases matching TRBD2. Germline lookup yields CDR1 MRHNA and CDR2 SNTAGT. J lost 0 bases, V lost 5 bases, and 3 bases had no gene match. This CDR3 has 15 residues. In DNA form, the CDR3 reads TGTGCCAGCAGTCCCGGGACTAGCTCCTACAATGAGCAGTTCTTC. It is translated as CASSPGTSSYNEQFF.

A note on this clone: Sequence at one end of the junction differs from germline and may be a read error. This chain joins TRBV28 and TRBJ2-3, with D perhaps TRBD2 (5 bases). Germline V gene sequence: CDR1 MDHEN, CDR2 SYDVKM. The CDR3 loop spans 14 amino acids. DNA of the CDR3: TGTGCCATCAGTGAAAGCGGAAACACAGATACGCAGTATTTT. Translating it yields CAISESGNTDTQYF.

This clone was seen a few times. V usage is TRBV3-1 (or the pseudogene TRBV3-2) and J usage is TRBJ1-1, with D possibly being TRBD1 (5 bases). The CDR3 has 15 amino acids. Germline-derived CDR1 and CDR2 are LGHDT and YNNKEL (reference sequence). The ends were cut back, 4 bases at V and 1 base at J, with 13 bases in the middle. CDR3 region: CASSPGVHTNTEAFF. The CDR3 DNA follows: TGTGCCAGCAGCCCGGGGGTACACACGAACACTGAAGCTTTCTTT.

This clone was seen a few times. The chain couples TRBV20-1 to TRBJ1-2; D is undetermined. The CDR3 covers 13 residues. V was cut by 3 bases and J by 5 bases, with 13 bases left in between. Germline-derived CDR1 and CDR2 are DFQATT and SNEGSKA (reference sequence). The CDR3 DNA is TGCAGTGCTAGTTTTACTACCCGGTATGGCTACACCTTC. Its translation: CSASFTTRYGYTF.

The chain employs TRBV4-2 and TRBJ2-5; 15 bases agree with TRBD2. The CDR3 extends over 20 amino acids. Germline loops: CDR1 LGHNA, CDR2 YNFKEQ. J gave up 5 bases and V 0 bases, and 13 bases lay outside the gene matches. The CDR3 DNA reads TGTGCCAGCAGCCAAGATAGGACTAGCGGGAGGGCCTTCGTCGGCGAGACCCAGTACTTC. Translating gives CASSQDRTSGRAFVGETQYF.

The chain joins TRBV6-1 to TRBJ2-1; TRBD1 agrees at 7 bases. Germline CDR1 reads MNHNS; CDR2 reads SASEGT. The trim removed 1 base at V and 9 bases at J, leaving 3 bases unmatched. The CDR3 spans 13 residues. CDR3 DNA sequence: TGTGCCAGCAGTGAAGTCAGGGACAGTGAGCAGTTCTTC. Translating gives CASSEVRDSEQFF.

The chain carries TRBV27 and TRBJ2-7; 8 nucleotides agree with TRBD1. The V and J ends lost 6 bases and 3 bases, in that order; junction bases with no gene match: 4. The CDR3 runs 13 residues. Germline V gene sequence: CDR1 MNHEY, CDR2 SMNVEV (reference sequence). The CDR3 DNA follows: TGTGCCAGCAGGAAACAGGGGGTCTACGAGCAGTACTTC. It encodes CASRKQGVYEQYF.

The V gene is TRBV18, the J gene TRBJ1-1; D unresolved. Germline V lookup: CDR1 KGHSH, CDR2 LQKENI. The CDR3 length is 15 residues. Trimming took 3 bases from V and 0 from J, leaving 11 bases between them. CDR3 sequence: CASSPIGDLNTEAFF. In DNA, the CDR3 is TGTGCCAGCTCACCTATTGGAGATCTGAACACTGAAGCTTTCTTT.